This TCR beta chain was retrieved from a study of cytomegalovirus exposure and HLA in healthy donors. Study-wide results and limits: Per a prior analysis, the majority of TCR beta V segments were productive roughly 87% or roughly 30% of the time. A later examination showed that TCR association rates differed by HLA locus, with DRB1 most and HLA-C fewest.

The PCR contained 60 Vbeta and 13 Jbeta primers. Repertoires were generated with immunoSEQ multiplex PCR, while TCRdb's copy carries only in-frame clones and drops some. The sample records about 140,000 clones, roughly 80% being singletons. This clone has just one count. What it binds is unknown. This CDR3 comprises 18 residues. V lost 7 bases, J lost 6 bases, and 14 bases stayed unmatched. Germline-derived CDR1 and CDR2 are SGHAT and FQNNGV. Material: PBMCs. The chain carries TRBV11-2 and TRBJ2-3, with 15 bases that match TRBD2. This clonotype originated in a man aged 35-49 years in good health and CMV-seronegative. The CDR3 loop reads CASIVPGLAGGRGDTQYF. The CDR3 region has the DNA TGTGCCAGCATCGTCCCGGGACTAGCGGGGGGCCGGGGGGATACGCAGTATTTT.